A selection of T cell receptor beta chains follows, all from one sample in a study of T cell responses to AZD1222 COVID-19 vaccine. Method: immunoSEQ multiplex PCR; TCRdb's copy keeps in-frame clones and lacks some. Among some 130,000 clones listed, about nine tenths were seen once. The sequencing used peripheral blood, collected on day 0 of AZD1222 vaccination. These TCRs come from an adult in good health. The CDR3 runs from the conserved cysteine through the conserved F or W. The D gene is left open where the match is weak. Clone size is shown for a subset of rows, as once, few, many or a class of expanded clone.

j_call | cdr3_length | clone_size | v_call | d_call | cdr3_aa | cdr3_nt
TRBJ1-6 | 16 | - | TRBV3-1/TRBV3-2 | TRBD1 | CASSLRTGSQNSPLHF | TGTGCCAGCAGCCTCCGGACAGGGTCACAAAATTCACCCCTCCACTTT
TRBJ2-7 | 17 | - | TRBV5-4 | TRBD2 | CASSLVPSGSGTYEQYF | TGTGCCAGCAGCTTGGTCCCTAGCGGGAGTGGGACCTACGAGCAGTACTTC
TRBJ2-7 | 14 | - | TRBV28 | - | CASSPHQRSYEQYF | TGTGCCAGCAGTCCCCATCAGCGCTCCTACGAGCAGTACTTC
TRBJ2-2 | 15 | - | TRBV19 | - | CAQYAVLRATGELFF | TGTGCCCAGTACGCCGTACTGAGGGCCACCGGGGAGCTGTTTTTT
TRBJ2-1 | 14 | - | TRBV7-2 | TRBD2 | CASSPDSGRDEQFF | TGTGCCAGCAGCCCAGACAGCGGGAGGGATGAGCAGTTCTTC
TRBJ2-2 | 19 | - | TRBV7-3 | TRBD1 | CASSSRTGAPFSNTGELFF | TGTGCCAGCAGCTCTCGGACAGGGGCGCCCTTTTCGAACACCGGGGAGCTGTTTTTT
TRBJ2-4 | 16 | - | TRBV3-1/TRBV3-2 | TRBD2 | CASSQGGGLAKNIQYF | TGTGCCAGCAGCCAAGGGGGAGGGTTAGCCAAAAACATTCAGTACTTC
TRBJ2-1 | 17 | - | TRBV3-1/TRBV3-2 | - | CASSQDKGLVSYNEQFF | TGTGCCAGCAGCCAAGATAAGGGACTGGTCTCCTACAATGAGCAGTTCTTC
TRBJ2-3 | 14 | - | TRBV24-1 | TRBD1 | CATSGQASTDTQYF | TGTGCCACCAGCGGACAGGCTAGCACAGATACGCAGTATTTT
TRBJ2-5 | 13 | - | TRBV4-1 | - | CASSPLAGETQYF | TGCGCCAGCAGCCCTTTGGCGGGAGAGACCCAGTACTTC
TRBJ2-5 | 14 | - | TRBV5-1 | TRBD2 | CASSSSGAKETQYF | TGCGCCAGCAGCTCCAGCGGGGCCAAAGAGACCCAGTACTTC
TRBJ2-2 | 19 | - | TRBV19 | TRBD2 | CASSPLGTSGRLKTGELFF | TGTGCCAGTAGTCCACTTGGGACTAGCGGGAGACTAAAGACCGGGGAGCTGTTTTTT
TRBJ1-1 | 16 | - | TRBV6-4 | - | CASSDGGRPMNTEAFF | TGTGCCAGCAGTGACGGGGGACGGCCGATGAACACTGAAGCTTTCTTT
TRBJ1-1 | 12 | - | TRBV7-9 | - | CASSPQGIEAFF | TGTGCCAGCAGTCCTCAGGGGATCGAAGCTTTCTTT
TRBJ1-1 | 14 | - | TRBV6-9 | - | CADRQGQPNTEAFF | TGTGCCGATAGGCAGGGCCAACCGAACACTGAAGCTTTCTTT
TRBJ2-5 | 17 | once | TRBV5-3 | - | CARRHVPGRKDGETQYF | TGTGCCAGAAGACACGTACCGGGACGTAAGGATGGGGAGACCCAGTACTTC
TRBJ1-2 | 15 | - | TRBV27 | - | CASSLSLRVGYGYTF | TGTGCCAGCAGTTTATCCCTAAGGGTCGGCTATGGCTACACCTTC